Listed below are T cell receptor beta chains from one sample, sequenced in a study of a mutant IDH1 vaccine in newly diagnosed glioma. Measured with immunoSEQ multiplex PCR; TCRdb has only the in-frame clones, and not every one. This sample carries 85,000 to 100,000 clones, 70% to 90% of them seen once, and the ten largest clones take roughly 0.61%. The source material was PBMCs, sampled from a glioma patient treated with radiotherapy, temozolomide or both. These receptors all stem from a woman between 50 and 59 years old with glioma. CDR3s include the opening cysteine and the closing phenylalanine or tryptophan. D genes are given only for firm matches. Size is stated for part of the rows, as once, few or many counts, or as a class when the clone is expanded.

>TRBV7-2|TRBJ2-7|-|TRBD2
CASSLGVRELSYEQYF
TGTGCCAGCAGCTTGGGAGTGCGGGAGCTCTCCTACGAGCAGTACTTC
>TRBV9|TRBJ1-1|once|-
CASSVGGTGPTEAFF
TGTGCCAGCAGCGTAGGAGGGACCGGGCCCACTGAAGCTTTCTTT
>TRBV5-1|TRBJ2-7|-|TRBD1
CASSAGQGSYEQYF
TGCGCCAGCAGCGCCGGACAGGGATCCTACGAGCAGTACTTC
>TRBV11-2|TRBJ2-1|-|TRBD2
CASSPIAGTYNEQFF
TGTGCCAGCAGCCCTATAGCGGGAACTTACAATGAGCAGTTCTTC
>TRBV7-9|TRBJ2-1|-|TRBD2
CASSREASGRYEQFF
TGTGCCAGCAGCAGAGAGGCTAGCGGGAGATATGAGCAGTTCTTC
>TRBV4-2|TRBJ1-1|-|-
CASSPNWGGSDTEAFF
TGTGCCAGCAGCCCCAATTGGGGAGGTAGCGACACTGAAGCTTTCTTT
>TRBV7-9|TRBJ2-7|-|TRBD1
CASSLGSGTGSEQYF
TGTGCCAGCAGCTTAGGATCCGGGACAGGGAGCGAGCAGTACTTC
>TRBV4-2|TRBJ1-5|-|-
CASSQDYSGGGQPQHF
TGTGCCAGCAGCCAAGATTATAGCGGGGGGGGTCAGCCCCAGCATTTT
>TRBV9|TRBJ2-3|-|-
CASSVAWSVSTDTQYF
TGTGCCAGCAGCGTAGCATGGAGTGTCAGCACAGATACGCAGTATTTT
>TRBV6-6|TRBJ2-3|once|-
CASIGGTDTQYF
TGTGCCAGCATAGGCGGGACAGATACGCAGTATTTT
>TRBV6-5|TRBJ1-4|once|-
CASSGGDEKLFF
TGTGCCAGCAGTGGGGGAGATGAAAAACTGTTTTTT
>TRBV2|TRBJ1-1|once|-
CASSGTGWTEAFF
TGTGCCAGCAGTGGCACAGGCTGGACTGAAGCTTTCTTT
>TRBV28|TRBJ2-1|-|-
CASSIQGSYNEQFF
TGTGCCAGCAGCATACAGGGTTCCTACAATGAGCAGTTCTTC
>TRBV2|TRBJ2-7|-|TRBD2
CASSEVRSGRYEQYF
TGTGCCAGCAGTGAAGTAAGGAGCGGGAGATACGAGCAGTACTTC
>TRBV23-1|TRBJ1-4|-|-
CASSLTHSADEEKLFF
TGCGCCAGCAGTCTTACCCACAGCGCAGACGAGGAAAAACTGTTTTTT
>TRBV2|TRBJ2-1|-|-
CASSGDYNEQFF
TGTGCCAGCAGTGGGGACTACAATGAGCAGTTCTTC
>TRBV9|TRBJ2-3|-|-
CASSPQGHPSTDTQYF
TGTGCCAGCAGCCCCCAGGGACACCCTAGCACAGATACGCAGTATTTT
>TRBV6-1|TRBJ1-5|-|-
CASSEPQPQHF
TGTGCCAGCAGTGAACCGCAGCCCCAGCATTTT
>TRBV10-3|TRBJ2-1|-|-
CAISEPTTGISSYNEQFF
TGTGCCATCAGTGAGCCCACAACAGGGATCAGCTCCTACAATGAGCAGTTCTTC
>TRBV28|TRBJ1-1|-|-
CASSLANTEAFF
TGTGCCAGCAGTTTAGCGAACACTGAAGCTTTCTTT
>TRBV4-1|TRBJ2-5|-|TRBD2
CASSQLAGLETQYF
TGCGCCAGCAGCCAATTAGCGGGTTTAGAGACCCAGTACTTC
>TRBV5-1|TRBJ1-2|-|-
CASTGNYGYTF
TGCGCCAGCACAGGAAACTATGGCTACACCTTC
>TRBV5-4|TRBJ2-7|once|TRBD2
CASSLSLAGTYEQYF
TGTGCCAGCAGCTTAAGTCTAGCGGGGACTTACGAGCAGTACTTC
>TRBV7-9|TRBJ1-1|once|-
CASSFLNRGAFF
TGTGCCAGCAGCTTCTTAAATAGGGGAGCTTTCTTT
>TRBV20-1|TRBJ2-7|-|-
CSAKEYEQYF
TGCAGTGCCAAGGAGTACGAGCAGTACTTC
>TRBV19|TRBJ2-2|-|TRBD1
CASSMRDRNTGELFF
TGTGCCAGTAGTATGAGGGACAGAAACACCGGGGAGCTGTTTTTT
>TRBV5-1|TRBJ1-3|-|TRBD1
CASSPSVPGQGTIYF
TGCGCCAGCAGCCCTTCCGTCCCGGGACAGGGAACCATATATTTT
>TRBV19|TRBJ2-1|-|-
CASSIWGSNEQFF
TGTGCCAGTAGTATATGGGGAAGCAATGAGCAGTTCTTC
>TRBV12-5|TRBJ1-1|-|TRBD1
CASGTGVRTEAFF
TGTGCTAGTGGTACAGGGGTTCGGACTGAAGCTTTCTTT
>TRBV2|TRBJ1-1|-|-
CASRDQWATEAFF
TGTGCCAGCAGAGACCAGTGGGCCACTGAAGCTTTCTTT
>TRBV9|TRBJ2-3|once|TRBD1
CASSATRGRGDTQYF
TGTGCCAGCAGCGCCACCAGGGGGCGAGGAGATACGCAGTATTTT
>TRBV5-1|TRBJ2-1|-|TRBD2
CASSSGLAGGHEQFF
TGCGCCAGCAGCTCGGGACTAGCGGGAGGGCATGAGCAGTTCTTC
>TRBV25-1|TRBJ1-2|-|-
CASSGSITGYGYTF
TGTGCCAGCTCAGGGAGTATAACGGGTTATGGCTACACCTTC
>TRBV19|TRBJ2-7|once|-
CASSPGRGGEQYF
TGTGCCAGTAGTCCCGGGCGGGGAGGCGAGCAGTACTTC
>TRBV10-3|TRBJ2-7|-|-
CAISEPSLDRYSSYEQYF
TGTGCCATCAGTGAGCCTTCCCTCGACAGGTACAGCTCCTACGAGCAGTACTTC
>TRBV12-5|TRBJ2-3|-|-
CASGLVLGGRGTDTQYF
TGTGCTAGTGGTTTGGTACTGGGGGGGCGCGGCACAGATACGCAGTATTTT
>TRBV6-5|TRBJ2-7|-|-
CASSYSSGSYEQYF
TGTGCCAGCAGTTACTCTTCGGGCTCCTACGAGCAGTACTTC
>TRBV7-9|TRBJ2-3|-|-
CASSPGGVTDTQYF
TGTGCCAGCAGCCCAGGCGGGGTTACAGATACGCAGTATTTT
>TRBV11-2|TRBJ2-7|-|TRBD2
CASSPVGRSRGTTYEQYF
TGTGCCAGCAGCCCGGTGGGACGGAGTCGTGGGACTACCTACGAGCAGTACTTC
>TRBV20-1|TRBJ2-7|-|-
CSAEWDYEQYF
TGCAGTGCGGAATGGGACTACGAGCAGTACTTC
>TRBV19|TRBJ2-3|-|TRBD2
CASSISSGTDTQYF
TGTGCCAGTAGTATCAGTAGCGGGACAGATACGCAGTATTTT
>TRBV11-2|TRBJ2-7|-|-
CASSRPSYEQYF
TGTGCCAGCAGCCGCCCGTCCTACGAGCAGTACTTC
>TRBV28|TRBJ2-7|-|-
CASSLWTYEQYF
TGTGCCAGCAGTTTATGGACCTACGAGCAGTACTTC
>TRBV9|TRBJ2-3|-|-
CASSVGGASTDTQYF
TGTGCCAGCAGCGTAGGTGGGGCCAGCACAGATACGCAGTATTTT
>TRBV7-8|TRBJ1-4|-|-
CASSAYRVGEKLFF
TGTGCCAGCAGCGCCTACAGGGTTGGGGAAAAACTGTTTTTT
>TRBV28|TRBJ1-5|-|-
CASSSPAGSNQPQHF
TGTGCCAGCAGTTCCCCAGCAGGGAGCAATCAGCCCCAGCATTTT
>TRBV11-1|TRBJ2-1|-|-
CASSPDNGYNEQFF
TGTGCCAGCAGCCCTGACAACGGGTACAATGAGCAGTTCTTC
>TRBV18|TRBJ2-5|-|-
CASSPLQETQYF
TGTGCCAGCTCACCACTCCAAGAGACCCAGTACTTC
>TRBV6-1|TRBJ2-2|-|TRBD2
CASSEEPGGTGELFF
TGTGCCAGCAGTGAAGAACCGGGAGGCACCGGGGAGCTGTTTTTT
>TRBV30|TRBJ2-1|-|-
CAWSALGNEQFF
TGTGCCTGGAGTGCACTAGGCAATGAGCAGTTCTTC
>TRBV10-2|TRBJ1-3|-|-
CASSGSTGQSTGNTIYF
TGCGCCAGCAGTGGGTCCACAGGGCAGAGTACTGGAAACACCATATATTTT
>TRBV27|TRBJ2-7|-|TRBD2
CASSLLTSGSSYEQYF
TGTGCCAGCAGTTTACTCACTAGCGGCTCGTCCTACGAGCAGTACTTC
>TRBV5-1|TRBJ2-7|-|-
CASSWGDETYEQYF
TGCGCCAGCAGCTGGGGGGACGAAACCTACGAGCAGTACTTC